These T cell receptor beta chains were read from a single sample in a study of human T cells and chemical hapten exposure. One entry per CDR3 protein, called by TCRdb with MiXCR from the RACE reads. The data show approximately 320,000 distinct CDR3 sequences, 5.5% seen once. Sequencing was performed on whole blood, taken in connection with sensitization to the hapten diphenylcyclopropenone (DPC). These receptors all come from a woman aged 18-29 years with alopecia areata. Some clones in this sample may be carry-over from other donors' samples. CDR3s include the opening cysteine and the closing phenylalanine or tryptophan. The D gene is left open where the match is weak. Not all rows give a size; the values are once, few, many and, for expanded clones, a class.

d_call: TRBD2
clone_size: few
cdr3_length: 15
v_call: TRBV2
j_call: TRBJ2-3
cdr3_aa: CASSLSGVGADTQYF
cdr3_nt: TGTGCCAGCAGTTTAAGCGGGGTAGGAGCAGATACGCAGTATTTT

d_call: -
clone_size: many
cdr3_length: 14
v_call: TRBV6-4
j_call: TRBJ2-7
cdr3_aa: CASSDLTGKYEQYF
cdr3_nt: TGTGCCAGCAGTGACTTAACAGGGAAATACGAGCAGTACTTC

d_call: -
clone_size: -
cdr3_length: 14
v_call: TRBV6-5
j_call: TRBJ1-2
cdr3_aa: CASSYSWGDYGYTF
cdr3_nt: TGTGCCAGCAGTTACTCCTGGGGGGACTATGGCTACACCTTC

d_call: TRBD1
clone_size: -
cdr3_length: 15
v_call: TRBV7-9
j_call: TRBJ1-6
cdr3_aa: CASSLWPGGRSPLHF
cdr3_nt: TGTGCCAGCAGCTTATGGCCAGGGGGCCGGTCACCCCTCCACTTT

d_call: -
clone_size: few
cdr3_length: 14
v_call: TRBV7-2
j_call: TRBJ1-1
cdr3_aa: CASSLDGPDTEAFF
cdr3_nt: TGTGCCAGCAGCTTAGACGGCCCGGACACTGAAGCTTTCTTT

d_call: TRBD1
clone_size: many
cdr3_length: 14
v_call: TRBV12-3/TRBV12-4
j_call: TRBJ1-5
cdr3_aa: CASSSDREGQPQHF
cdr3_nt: TGTGCCAGCAGTTCCGACAGGGAAGGTCAGCCCCAGCATTTT

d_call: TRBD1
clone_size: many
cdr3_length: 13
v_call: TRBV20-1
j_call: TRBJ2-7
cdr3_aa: CSASRDRGREQYF
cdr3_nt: TGCAGTGCTAGCCGAGACAGGGGTCGCGAGCAGTACTTC

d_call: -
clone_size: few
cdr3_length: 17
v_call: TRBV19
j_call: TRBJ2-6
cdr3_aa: CASSPPRGEAGANVLTF
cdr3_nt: TGTGCCAGTAGTCCCCCCAGAGGAGAGGCTGGGGCCAACGTCCTGACTTTC

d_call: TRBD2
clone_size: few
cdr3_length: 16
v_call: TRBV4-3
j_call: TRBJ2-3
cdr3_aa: CASSQGASGGTDTQYF
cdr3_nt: TGCGCCAGCAGCCAAGGGGCTAGCGGGGGGACAGATACGCAGTATTTT

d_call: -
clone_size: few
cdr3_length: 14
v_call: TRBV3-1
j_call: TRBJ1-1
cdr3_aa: CASSPGSGGTEAFF
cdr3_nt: TGTGCCAGCAGCCCGGGATCAGGCGGCACTGAAGCTTTCTTT

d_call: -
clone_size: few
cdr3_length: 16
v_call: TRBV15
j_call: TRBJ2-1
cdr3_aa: CATSKKNRLAYNEQFF
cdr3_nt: TGTGCCACCAGCAAAAAAAATAGGTTAGCCTACAATGAGCAGTTCTTC

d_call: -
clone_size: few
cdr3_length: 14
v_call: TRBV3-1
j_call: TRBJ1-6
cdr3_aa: CASSQGTSHSPLHF
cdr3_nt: TGTGCCAGCAGCCAAGGAACCAGCCATTCACCCCTCCACTTT

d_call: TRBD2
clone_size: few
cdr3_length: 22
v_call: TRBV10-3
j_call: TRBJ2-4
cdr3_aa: CAISESLQILAGGSLAKNIQYF
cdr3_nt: TGTGCCATCAGTGAGTCCCTCCAAATACTAGCGGGGGGGTCACTAGCCAAAAACATTCAGTACTTC

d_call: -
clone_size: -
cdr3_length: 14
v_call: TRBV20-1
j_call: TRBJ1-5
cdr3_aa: CSALLGGSNQPQHF
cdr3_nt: TGCAGTGCTCTCTTGGGGGGGTCCAACCAGCCCCAGCATTTT

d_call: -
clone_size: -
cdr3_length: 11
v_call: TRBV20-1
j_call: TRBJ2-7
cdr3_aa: CSARDPFEQYF
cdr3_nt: TGCAGTGCTAGAGATCCTTTTGAGCAGTACTTC

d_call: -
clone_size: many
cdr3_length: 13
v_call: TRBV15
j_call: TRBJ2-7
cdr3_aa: CATSREDGGEQYF
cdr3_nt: TGTGCCACCAGCAGAGAGGACGGCGGTGAGCAGTACTTC

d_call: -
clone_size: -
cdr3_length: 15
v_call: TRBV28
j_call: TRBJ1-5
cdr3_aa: CASSLSGAGNQPQHF
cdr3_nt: TGTGCCAGCAGCCTCTCAGGGGCAGGCAATCAGCCCCAGCATTTT

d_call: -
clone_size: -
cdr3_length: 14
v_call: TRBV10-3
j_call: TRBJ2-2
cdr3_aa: CAISESGDTGELFF
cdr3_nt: TGTGCCATCAGTGAGTCCGGCGACACCGGGGAGCTGTTTTTT

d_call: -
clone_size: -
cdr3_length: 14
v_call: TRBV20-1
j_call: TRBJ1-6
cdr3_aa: CSAVGRQVNSPLHF
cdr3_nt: TGCAGTGCCGTGGGTAGGCAGGTTAATTCACCCCTCCACTTT

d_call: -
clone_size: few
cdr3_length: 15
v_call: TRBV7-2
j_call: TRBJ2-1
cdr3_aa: CASSLMVSIYNEQFF
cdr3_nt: TGTGCCAGCAGCTTAATGGTTAGCATATACAATGAGCAGTTCTTC

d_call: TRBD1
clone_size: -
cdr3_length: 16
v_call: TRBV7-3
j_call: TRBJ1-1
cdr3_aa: CASSRNAGTVNTEAFF
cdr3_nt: TGTGCCAGCAGCAGGAACGCCGGGACAGTGAACACTGAAGCTTTCTTT

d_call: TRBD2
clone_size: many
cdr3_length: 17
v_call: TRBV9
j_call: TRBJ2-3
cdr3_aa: CASSVAGLAGITDTQYF
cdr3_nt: TGTGCCAGCAGCGTAGCTGGGCTAGCGGGAATCACAGATACGCAGTATTTT

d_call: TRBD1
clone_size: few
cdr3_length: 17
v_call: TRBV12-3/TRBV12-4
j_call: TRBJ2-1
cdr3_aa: CASISGTGALSYNEQFF
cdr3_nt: TGTGCCAGCATTTCCGGGACAGGGGCTCTTTCCTACAATGAGCAGTTCTTC

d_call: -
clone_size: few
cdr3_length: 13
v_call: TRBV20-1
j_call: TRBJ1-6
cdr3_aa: CSARPAEDSPLHF
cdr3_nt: TGCAGTGCTAGGCCGGCGGAGGATTCACCCCTCCACTTT

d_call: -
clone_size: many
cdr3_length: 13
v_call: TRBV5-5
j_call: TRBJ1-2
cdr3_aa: CASSDSVYYGYTF
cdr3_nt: TGTGCCAGCAGTGACAGTGTTTACTATGGCTACACCTTC

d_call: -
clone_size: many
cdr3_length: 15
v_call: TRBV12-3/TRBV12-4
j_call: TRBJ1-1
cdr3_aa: CASSLLGGANTEAFF
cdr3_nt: TGTGCCAGCAGTTTATTAGGAGGGGCGAACACTGAAGCTTTCTTT

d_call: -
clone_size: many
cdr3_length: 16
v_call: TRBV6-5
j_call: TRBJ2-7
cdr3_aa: CASSYRRAAGAYEQYF
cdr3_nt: TGTGCCAGCAGTTACCGCAGGGCGGCCGGGGCCTACGAGCAGTACTTC

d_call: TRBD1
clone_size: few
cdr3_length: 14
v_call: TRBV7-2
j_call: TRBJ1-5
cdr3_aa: CASSIQGDSQPQHF
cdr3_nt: TGTGCCAGCAGCATACAGGGGGATAGTCAGCCCCAGCATTTT

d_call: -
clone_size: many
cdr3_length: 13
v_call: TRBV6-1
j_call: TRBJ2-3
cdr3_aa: CASKGTPTYTQYF
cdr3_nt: TGTGCCAGCAAAGGGACTCCTACATATACGCAGTATTTT

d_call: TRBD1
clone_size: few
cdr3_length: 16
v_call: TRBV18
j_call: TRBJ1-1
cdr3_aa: CASSTRTGGLSTEAFF
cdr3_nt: TGTGCCAGCTCAACACGGACAGGGGGCCTCTCCACTGAAGCTTTCTTT